A selection of T cell receptor beta chains follows, all from one sample in a study of T cells expressing NK-cell markers. TCRdb reanalyzed the 5' RACE reads, giving one entry per CDR3 protein sequence and no DNA. This listing includes about 260,000 distinct CDR3 sequences. The sample consisted of blood T cells: a sorted CD56 or NKG2C T cell subset, CD4+ or CD8+ T cells, or bulk PBMC T cells (not recorded which). The receptors shown here come from a man aged 18 to 30 in good health. Each CDR3 is given with its conserved first and last residue. The order of the fields is J gene, V gene, CDR3 protein.

>TRBJ2-1|TRBV27
CASSFHGRGPSGRAGNEQFF
>TRBJ2-1|TRBV24-1
CATSGKLAVPYNEQFF
>TRBJ2-1|TRBV7-8
CASSSKGYNEQFF
>TRBJ1-2|TRBV10-3
CAISDGVYGYTF
>TRBJ1-2|TRBV20-1
CSAPEDYGYTF
>TRBJ1-5|TRBV7-9
CASSFVQSDQPQHF
>TRBJ2-1|TRBV20-1
CSARRGGERYNEQFF
>TRBJ2-2|TRBV12-3/TRBV12-4
CASSLGGSNTGELFF
>TRBJ1-2|TRBV28
CASIGGRFYGYTF
>TRBJ2-3|TRBV30
CAWRKGGITDTQYF
>TRBJ2-6|TRBV14
CASSRYPGRISGANVLTF
>TRBJ2-4|TRBV20-1
CSAGRAGGNIQYF
>TRBJ1-5|TRBV4-3
CASSQDVAGPLVQPQHF
>TRBJ2-1|TRBV25-1
CASSGTGTGIYNEQFF
>TRBJ2-7|TRBV7-6
CASSLLPFHEQYF
>TRBJ1-2|TRBV7-6
CASSLRSADWTDNYGYTF
>TRBJ2-1|TRBV7-7
CASSLAPGQSYNEQFF
>TRBJ2-1|TRBV2
CASSITGGPFF
>TRBJ1-1|TRBV20-1
CSARGDTRLLEAFF
>TRBJ1-6|TRBV3-1
CASSLATETPLHF
>TRBJ1-1|TRBV10-3
CAISVRGEAFF
>TRBJ2-3|TRBV24-1
CATSDPMGDTQYF
>TRBJ2-1|TRBV20-1
CSASPATSSYNEQFF
>TRBJ2-2|TRBV27
CASSLSTPSFKTGELFF
>TRBJ2-3|TRBV20-1
CSARPLRRDTQYF
>TRBJ2-3|TRBV20-1
CSARDALERKTSTDTQYF